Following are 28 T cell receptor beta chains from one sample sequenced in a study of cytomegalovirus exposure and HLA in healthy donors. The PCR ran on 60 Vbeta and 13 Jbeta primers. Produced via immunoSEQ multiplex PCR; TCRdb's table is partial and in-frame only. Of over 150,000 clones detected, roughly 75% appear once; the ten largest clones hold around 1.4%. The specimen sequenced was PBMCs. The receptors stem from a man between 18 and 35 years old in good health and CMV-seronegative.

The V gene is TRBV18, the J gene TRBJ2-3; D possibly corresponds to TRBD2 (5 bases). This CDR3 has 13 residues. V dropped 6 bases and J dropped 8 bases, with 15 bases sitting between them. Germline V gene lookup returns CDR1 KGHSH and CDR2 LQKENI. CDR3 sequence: CASSPEARGTQYF. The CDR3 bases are TGTGCCAGCTCCCCCGAGGCTCGGGGTACGCAGTATTTT.

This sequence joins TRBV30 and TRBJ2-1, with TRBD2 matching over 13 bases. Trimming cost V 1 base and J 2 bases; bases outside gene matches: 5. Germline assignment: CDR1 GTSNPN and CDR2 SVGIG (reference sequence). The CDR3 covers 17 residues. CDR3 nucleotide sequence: TGTGCCTGGAGTGGGACTAGCGGGAGAGGGGCCTACAATGAGCAGTTCTTC. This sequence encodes CAWSGTSGRGAYNEQFF. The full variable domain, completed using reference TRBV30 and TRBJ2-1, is SQTIHQWPATLVQPVGSPLSLECTVEGTSNPNLYWYRQAAGRGLQLLFYSVGIGQISSEVPQNLSASRPQDRQFILSSKKLLLSDSGFYLCAWSGTSGRGAYNEQFFGPGTRLTVL.

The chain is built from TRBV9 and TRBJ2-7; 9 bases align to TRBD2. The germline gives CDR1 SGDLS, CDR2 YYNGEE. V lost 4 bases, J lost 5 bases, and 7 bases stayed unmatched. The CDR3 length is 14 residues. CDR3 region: CASSLSGRADEQYF. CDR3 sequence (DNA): TGTGCCAGCAGCCTTAGCGGGAGAGCGGACGAGCAGTACTTC.

For the CDR3, the DNA is TGTGCCAGTAGCCTGACAGGGTGGAATGAGCAGTTCTTC. It specifies CASSLTGWNEQFF. The V gene is TRBV19, the J gene TRBJ2-1, with TRBD1 matching 7 bases. This CDR3 has 13 amino acids. With V trimmed by 6 bases and J by 7 bases, 6 bases remained unmatched. Germline assignment: CDR1 LNHDA and CDR2 SQIVND (reference sequence).

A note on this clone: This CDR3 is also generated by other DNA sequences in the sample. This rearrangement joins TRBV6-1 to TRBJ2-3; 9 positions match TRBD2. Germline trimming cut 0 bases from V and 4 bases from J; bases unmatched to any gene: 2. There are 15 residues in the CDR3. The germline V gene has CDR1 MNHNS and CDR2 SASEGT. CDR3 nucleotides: TGTGCCAGCAGTGAAGCTAGCGGGAGTCCAGATACGCAGTATTTT. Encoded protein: CASSEASGSPDTQYF.

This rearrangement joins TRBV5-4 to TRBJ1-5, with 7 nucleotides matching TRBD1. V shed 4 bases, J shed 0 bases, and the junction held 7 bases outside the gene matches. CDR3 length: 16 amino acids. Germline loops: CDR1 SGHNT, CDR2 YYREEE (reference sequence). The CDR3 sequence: CASSLGGQHSNQPQHF. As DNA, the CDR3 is TGTGCCAGCAGCCTCGGGGGACAGCATAGCAATCAGCCCCAGCATTTT.

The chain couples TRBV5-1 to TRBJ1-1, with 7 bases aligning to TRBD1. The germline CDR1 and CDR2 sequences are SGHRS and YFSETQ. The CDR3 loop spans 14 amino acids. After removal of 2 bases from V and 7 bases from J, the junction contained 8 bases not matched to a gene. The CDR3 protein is CASSLSGQDGEAFF. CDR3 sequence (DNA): TGCGCCAGCAGCTTATCAGGACAGGACGGTGAAGCTTTCTTT.

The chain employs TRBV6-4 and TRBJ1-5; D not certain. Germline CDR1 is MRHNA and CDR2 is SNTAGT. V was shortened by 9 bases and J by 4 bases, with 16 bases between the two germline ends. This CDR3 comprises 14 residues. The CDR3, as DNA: TGTGCCAGAAGGTCTCAACCGAGGAATCAGCCCCAGCATTTT. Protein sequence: CARRSQPRNQPQHF.

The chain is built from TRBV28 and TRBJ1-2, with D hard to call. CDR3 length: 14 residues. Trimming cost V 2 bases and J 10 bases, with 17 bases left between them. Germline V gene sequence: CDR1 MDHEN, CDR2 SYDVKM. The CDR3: CASSLTRNSRYYTF. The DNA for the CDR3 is TGTGCCAGCAGTTTAACCAGGAACTCCAGATACTACACCTTC.

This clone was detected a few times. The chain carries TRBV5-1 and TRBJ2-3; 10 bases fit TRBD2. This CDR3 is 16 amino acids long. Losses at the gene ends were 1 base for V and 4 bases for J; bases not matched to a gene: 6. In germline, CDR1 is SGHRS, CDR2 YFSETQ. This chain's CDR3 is CASSLPGLASADTQYF. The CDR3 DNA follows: TGCGCCAGCAGCTTGCCGGGACTAGCGTCCGCAGATACGCAGTATTTT.

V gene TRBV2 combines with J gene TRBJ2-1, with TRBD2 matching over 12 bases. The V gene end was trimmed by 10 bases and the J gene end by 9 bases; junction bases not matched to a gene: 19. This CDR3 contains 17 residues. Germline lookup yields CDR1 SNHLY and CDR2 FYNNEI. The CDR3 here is CATPRTSGNSPTVEQFF. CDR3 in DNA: TGTGCCACTCCCCGGACTAGCGGGAATTCTCCTACAGTTGAGCAGTTCTTC. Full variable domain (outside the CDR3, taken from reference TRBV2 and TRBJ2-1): EPEVTQTPSHQVTQMGQEVILRCVPISNHLYFYWYRQILGQKVEFLVSFYNNEISEKSEIFDDQFSVERPDGSNFTLKIRSTKLEDSAMYFCATPRTSGNSPTVEQFFGPGTRLTVL.

CDR3 nucleotide sequence: TGTGCCAGCAGTGGGGGAACCACAGGGGCCTATGGCTACACCTTC. Translation: CASSGGTTGAYGYTF. The genes are TRBV28 and TRBJ1-2; 7 nucleotides line up with TRBD1. The CDR3 has 15 amino acids. The V gene's germline CDR1 is MDHEN and CDR2 SYDVKM. The ends lost 5 bases at V and 4 bases at J; junction bases unmatched: 10.

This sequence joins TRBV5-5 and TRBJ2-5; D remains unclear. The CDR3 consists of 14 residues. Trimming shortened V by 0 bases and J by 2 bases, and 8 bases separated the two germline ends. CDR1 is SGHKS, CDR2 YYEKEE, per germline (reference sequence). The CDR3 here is CASSLEELQETQYF. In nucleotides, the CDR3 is TGTGCCAGCAGCTTGGAAGAGCTGCAAGAGACCCAGTACTTC.

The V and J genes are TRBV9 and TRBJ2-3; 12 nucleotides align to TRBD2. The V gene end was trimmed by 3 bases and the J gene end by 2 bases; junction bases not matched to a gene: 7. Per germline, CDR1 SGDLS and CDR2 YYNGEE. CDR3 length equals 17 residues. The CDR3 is CASSEASGRADTDTQYF. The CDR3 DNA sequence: TGTGCCAGCAGCGAGGCTAGCGGGAGGGCCGACACAGATACGCAGTATTTT.

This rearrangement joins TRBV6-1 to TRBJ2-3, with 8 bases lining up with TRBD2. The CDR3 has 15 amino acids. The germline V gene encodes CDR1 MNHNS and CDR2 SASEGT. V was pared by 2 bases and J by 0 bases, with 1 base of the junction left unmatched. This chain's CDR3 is CASSELAGSTDTQYF. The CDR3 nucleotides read TGTGCCAGCAGTGAACTAGCGGGTAGCACAGATACGCAGTATTTT.

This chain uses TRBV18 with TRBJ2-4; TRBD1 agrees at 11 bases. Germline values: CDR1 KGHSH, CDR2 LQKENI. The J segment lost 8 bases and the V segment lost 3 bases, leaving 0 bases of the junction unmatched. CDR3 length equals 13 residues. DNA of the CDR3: TGTGCCAGCTCACCGGGACAGGGGGACATTCAGTACTTC. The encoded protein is CASSPGQGDIQYF.

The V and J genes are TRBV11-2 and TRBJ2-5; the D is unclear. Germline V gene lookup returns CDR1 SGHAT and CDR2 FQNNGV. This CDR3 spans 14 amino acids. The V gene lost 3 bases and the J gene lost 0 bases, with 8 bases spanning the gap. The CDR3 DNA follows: TGTGCCAGCAGCTTGGGCAACCACCAAGAGACCCAGTACTTC. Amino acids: CASSLGNHQETQYF.

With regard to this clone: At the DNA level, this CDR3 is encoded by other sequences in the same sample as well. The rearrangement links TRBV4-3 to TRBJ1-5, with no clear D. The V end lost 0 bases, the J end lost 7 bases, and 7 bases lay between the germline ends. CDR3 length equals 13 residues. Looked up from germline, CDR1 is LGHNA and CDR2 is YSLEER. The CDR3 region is CASSQDEGQPQHF. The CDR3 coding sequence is TGCGCCAGCAGCCAAGATGAGGGACAGCCCCAGCATTTT.

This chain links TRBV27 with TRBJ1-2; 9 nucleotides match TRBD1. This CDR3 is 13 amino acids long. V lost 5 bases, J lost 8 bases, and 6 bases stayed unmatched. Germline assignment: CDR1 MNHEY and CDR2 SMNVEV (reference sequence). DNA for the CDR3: TGTGCCAGCAGTCCCGAGACAGGGGGGGGCTACACCTTC. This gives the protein CASSPETGGGYTF.

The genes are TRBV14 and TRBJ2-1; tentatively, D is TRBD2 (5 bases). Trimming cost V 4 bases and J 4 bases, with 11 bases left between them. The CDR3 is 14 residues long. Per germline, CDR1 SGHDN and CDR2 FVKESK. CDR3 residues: CASSPRRLYNEQFF. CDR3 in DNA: TGTGCCAGCAGCCCCAGGAGGTTATACAATGAGCAGTTCTTC.

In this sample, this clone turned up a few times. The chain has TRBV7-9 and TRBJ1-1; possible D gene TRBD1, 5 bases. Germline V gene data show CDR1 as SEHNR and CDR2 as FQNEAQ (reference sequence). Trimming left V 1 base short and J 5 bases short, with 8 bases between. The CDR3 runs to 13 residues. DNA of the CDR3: TGTGCCAGCAGCTTAGGGGGGGAAACTGAAGCTTTCTTT. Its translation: CASSLGGETEAFF.

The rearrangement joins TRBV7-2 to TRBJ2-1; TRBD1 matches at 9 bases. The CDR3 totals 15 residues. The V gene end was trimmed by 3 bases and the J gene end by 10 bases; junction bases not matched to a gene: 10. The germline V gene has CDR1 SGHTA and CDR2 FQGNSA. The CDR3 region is CASSLMGQGPGEQFF. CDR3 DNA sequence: TGTGCCAGCAGCTTGATGGGACAGGGACCAGGGGAGCAGTTCTTC.

The CDR3 nucleotides read TGTGCCAGCAGTCACCTGGACAGCTCTGGAAACACCATATATTTT. This gives the protein CASSHLDSSGNTIYF. The chain combines TRBV28 with TRBJ1-3; the D gene is possibly TRBD1 (6 bases). The CDR3 length is 15 residues. V gave up 5 bases and J gave up 0 bases, with 11 bases separating them. Germline assignment: CDR1 MDHEN and CDR2 SYDVKM. The full variable domain, its missing parts supplied by reference TRBV28 and TRBJ1-3, is DVKVTQSSRYLVKRTGEKVFLECVQDMDHENMFWYRQDPGLGLRLIYFSYDVKMKEKGDIPEGYSVSREKKERFSLILESASTNQTSMYLCASSHLDSSGNTIYFGEGSWLTVV.

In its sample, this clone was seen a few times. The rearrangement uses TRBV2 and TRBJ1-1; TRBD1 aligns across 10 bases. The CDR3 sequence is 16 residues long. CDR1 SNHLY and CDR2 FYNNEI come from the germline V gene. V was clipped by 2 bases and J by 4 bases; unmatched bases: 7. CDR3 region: CASSEPPGTGVTEAFF. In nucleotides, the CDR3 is TGTGCCAGCAGTGAACCCCCCGGGACAGGGGTCACTGAAGCTTTCTTT.

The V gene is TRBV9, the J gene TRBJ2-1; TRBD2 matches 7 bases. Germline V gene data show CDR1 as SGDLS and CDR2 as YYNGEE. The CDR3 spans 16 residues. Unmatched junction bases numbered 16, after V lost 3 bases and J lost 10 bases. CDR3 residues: CASSAPGLGLGDEQFF. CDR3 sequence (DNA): TGTGCCAGCAGCGCCCCTGGACTAGGCCTCGGGGACGAGCAGTTCTTC.

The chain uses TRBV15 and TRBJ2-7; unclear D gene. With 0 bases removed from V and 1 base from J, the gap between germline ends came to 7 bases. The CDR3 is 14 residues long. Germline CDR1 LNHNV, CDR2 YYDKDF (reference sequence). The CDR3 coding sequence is TGTGCCACCAGCAGAGAGGGCACATCCTACGAGCAGTACTTC. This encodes CATSREGTSYEQYF.

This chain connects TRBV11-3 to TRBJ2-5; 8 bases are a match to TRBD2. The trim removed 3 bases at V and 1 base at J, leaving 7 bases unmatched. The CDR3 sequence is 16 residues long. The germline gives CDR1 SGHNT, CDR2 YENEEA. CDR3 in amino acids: CASSFAGLDAQETQYF. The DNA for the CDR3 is TGTGCCAGCAGCTTCGCGGGACTAGACGCCCAAGAGACCCAGTACTTC.

The CDR3 loop reads CASSYTTGSGNTIYF. In DNA form, the CDR3 reads TGTGCCAGCAGTTACACGACAGGGTCTGGAAACACCATATATTTT. The gene calls are TRBV6-6 and TRBJ1-3; TRBD1 matches at 7 bases. The CDR3 has 15 residues. With 2 bases clipped from V and 1 base from J, the junction kept 2 bases outside the gene matches. Per the germline V gene, CDR1 is MNHNY and CDR2 is SVGAGI (reference sequence).